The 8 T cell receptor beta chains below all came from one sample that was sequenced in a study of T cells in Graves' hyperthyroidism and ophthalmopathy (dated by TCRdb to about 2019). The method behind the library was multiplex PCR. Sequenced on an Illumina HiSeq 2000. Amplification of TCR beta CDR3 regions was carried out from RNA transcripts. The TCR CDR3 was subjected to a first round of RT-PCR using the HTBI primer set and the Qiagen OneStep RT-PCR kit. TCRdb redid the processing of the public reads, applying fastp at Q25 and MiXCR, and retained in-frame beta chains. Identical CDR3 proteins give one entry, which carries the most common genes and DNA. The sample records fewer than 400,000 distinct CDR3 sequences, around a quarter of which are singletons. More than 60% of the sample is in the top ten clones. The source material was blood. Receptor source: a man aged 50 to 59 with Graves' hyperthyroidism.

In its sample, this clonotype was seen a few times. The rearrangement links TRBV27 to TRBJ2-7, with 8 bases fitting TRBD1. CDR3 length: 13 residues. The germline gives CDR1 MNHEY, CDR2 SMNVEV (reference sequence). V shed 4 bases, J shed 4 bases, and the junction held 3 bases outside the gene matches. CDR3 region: CASSSGGAYEQYF. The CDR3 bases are TGTGCCAGCAGTTCAGGGGGCGCATACGAGCAGTACTTC.

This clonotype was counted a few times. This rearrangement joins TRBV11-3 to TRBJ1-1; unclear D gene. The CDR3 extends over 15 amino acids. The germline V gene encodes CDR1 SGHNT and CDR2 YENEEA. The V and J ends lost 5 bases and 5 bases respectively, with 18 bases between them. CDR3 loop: CASSIGRIKDTEAFF. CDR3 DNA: TGTGCCAGCAGCATCGGACGGATAAAGGATACTGAAGCTTTCTTT.

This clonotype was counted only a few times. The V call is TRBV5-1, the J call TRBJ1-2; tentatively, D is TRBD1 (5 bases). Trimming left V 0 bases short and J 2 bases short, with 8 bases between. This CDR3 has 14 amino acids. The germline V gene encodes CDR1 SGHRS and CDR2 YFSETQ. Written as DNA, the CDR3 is TGCGCCAGCAGCTTGGAACAGGCCAACTATGGCTACACCTTC. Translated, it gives CASSLEQANYGYTF.

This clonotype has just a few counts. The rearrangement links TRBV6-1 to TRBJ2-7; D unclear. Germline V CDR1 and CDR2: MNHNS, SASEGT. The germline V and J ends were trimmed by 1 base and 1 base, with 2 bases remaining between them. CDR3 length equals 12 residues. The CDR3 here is CASSEESYEQYF. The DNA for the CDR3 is TGTGCCAGCAGTGAAGAATCCTACGAGCAGTACTTC.

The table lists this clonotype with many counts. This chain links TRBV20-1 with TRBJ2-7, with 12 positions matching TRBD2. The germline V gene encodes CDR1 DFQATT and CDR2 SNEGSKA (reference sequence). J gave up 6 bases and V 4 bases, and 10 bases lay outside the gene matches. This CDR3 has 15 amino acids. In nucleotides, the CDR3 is TGCAGTGCTACCCTTCCGGGACTAGCGGGTGGCGAGCAGTACTTC. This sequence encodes CSATLPGLAGGEQYF.

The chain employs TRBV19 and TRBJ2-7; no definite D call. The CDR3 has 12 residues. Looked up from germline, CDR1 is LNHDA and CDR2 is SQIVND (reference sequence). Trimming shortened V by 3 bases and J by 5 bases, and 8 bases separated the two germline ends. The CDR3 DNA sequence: TGTGCCAGTAGTATTGGTTTAAACGAGCAGTACTTC. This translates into CASSIGLNEQYF. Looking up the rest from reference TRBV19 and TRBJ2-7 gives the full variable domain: DGGITQSPKYLFRKEGQNVTLSCEQNLNHDAMYWYRQDPGQGLRLIYYSQIVNDFQKGDIAEGYSVSREKKESFPLTVTSAQKNPTAFYLCASSIGLNEQYFGPGTRLTVT.

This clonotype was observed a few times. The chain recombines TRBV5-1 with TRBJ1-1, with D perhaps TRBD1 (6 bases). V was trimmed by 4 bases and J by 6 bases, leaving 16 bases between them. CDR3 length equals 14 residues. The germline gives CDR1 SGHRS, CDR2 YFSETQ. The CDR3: CASSLRFPGAEAFF. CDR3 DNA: TGCGCCAGCAGCCTTAGATTCCCAGGGGCTGAAGCTTTCTTT.

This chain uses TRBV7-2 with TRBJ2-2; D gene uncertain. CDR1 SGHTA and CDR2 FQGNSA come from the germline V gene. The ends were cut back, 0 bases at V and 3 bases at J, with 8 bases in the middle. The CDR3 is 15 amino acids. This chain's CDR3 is CASSLARAHTGELFF. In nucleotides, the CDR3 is TGTGCCAGCAGCTTAGCTCGAGCGCACACCGGGGAGCTGTTTTTT. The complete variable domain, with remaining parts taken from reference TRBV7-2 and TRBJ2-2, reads GAGVSQSPSNKVTEKGKDVELRCDPISGHTALYWYRQSLGQGLEFLIYFQGNSAPDKSGLPSDRFSAERTGGSVSTLTIQRTQQEDSAVYLCASSLARAHTGELFFGEGSRLTVL.